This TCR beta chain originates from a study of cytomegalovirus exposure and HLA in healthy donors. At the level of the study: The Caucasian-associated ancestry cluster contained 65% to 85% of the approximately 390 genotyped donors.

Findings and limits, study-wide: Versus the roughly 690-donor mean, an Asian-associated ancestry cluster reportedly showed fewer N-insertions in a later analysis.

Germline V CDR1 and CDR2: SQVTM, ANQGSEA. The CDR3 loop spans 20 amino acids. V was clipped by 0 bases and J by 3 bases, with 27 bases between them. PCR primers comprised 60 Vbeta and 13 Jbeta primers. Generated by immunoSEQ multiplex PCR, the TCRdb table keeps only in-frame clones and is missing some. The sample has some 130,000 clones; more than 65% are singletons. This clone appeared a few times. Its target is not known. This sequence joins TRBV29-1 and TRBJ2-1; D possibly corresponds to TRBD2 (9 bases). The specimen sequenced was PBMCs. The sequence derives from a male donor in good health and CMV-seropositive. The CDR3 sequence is CSVEDPRQGIVSGGYNEQFF. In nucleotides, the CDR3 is TGCAGCGTTGAAGATCCCAGACAGGGGATTGTTAGCGGGGGCTACAATGAGCAGTTCTTC.